One T cell receptor (beta chain) is described in this entry. V lost 2 bases to trimming and J lost 2 bases; unmatched junction nucleotides: 7. This CDR3 region has 16 residues. Per germline, CDR1 WNHNN and CDR2 SYGVQD (reference sequence). The protocol was immunoSEQ multiplex PCR, while the TCRdb copy is restricted to in-frame clones and leaves out a portion. The sample carries about 36,000 clones, roughly 93% recorded once. The sample originates from a study of T cell changes during pregnancy in multiple sclerosis. The V gene is TRBV10-1, the J gene TRBJ2-5; 8 positions match TRBD2. Sample: CD4+ T cells from peripheral blood mononuclear cells, taken in the first trimester of pregnancy. The clonotype was recovered from a female donor with multiple sclerosis, enrolled in a pregnancy study. The CDR3 spells CASSEGVAGPQETQYF. The CDR3 DNA reads TGCGCCAGCAGTGAGGGGGTAGCGGGACCACAAGAGACCCAGTACTTC.